This is a list of T cell receptor beta chains from one sample in a study of T cells in Graves' hyperthyroidism and ophthalmopathy. Each CDR3 protein gets one entry after TCRdb re-called the multiplex PCR reads with MiXCR. The repertoire holds 500,000 or so distinct CDR3 sequences, with 17% as singletons. What was sequenced was blood. The receptors stem from a woman aged 18-30 years with Graves' ophthalmopathy. CDR3s include the opening cysteine and the closing phenylalanine or tryptophan. Fields, in order: CDR3 length, clone size, D gene, J gene, V gene, CDR3 protein, CDR3 DNA. D genes are given only for firm matches. Expanded clones are given a class, and other clones once, few, many or no size at all.

>11|.|.|TRBJ2-2|TRBV10-3
CAISAGGELFF
TGTGCCATCAGCGCGGGAGGGGAGCTGTTTTTT
>14|few|TRBD2|TRBJ2-7|TRBV20-1
CSARDLAGVYEQYF
TGCAGTGCTAGAGATCTAGCGGGGGTCTACGAGCAGTACTTC
>19|few|TRBD1|TRBJ1-2|TRBV7-9
CASSLVPSTSGTGGYGYTF
TGTGCCAGCAGCTTAGTACCTTCTACATCCGGGACAGGGGGCTATGGCTACACCTTC
>15|.|.|TRBJ1-5|TRBV28
CASIPGNGFNQPQHF
TGTGCCAGCATCCCAGGGAACGGCTTCAATCAGCCCCAGCATTTT
>15|many|.|TRBJ1-2|TRBV6-1
CASSEGTVSNYGYTF
TGTGCCAGCAGTGAAGGGACAGTCAGTAACTATGGCTACACCTTC
>13|few|TRBD2|TRBJ2-7|TRBV7-2
CASMTSGNYEQYF
TGTGCCAGCATGACTAGCGGGAACTACGAGCAGTACTTC
>17|many|.|TRBJ1-1|TRBV12-3/TRBV12-4
CASSFKGRDSANTEAFF
TGTGCCAGCAGTTTTAAGGGGAGAGACAGCGCAAACACTGAAGCTTTCTTT
>11|.|.|TRBJ1-5|TRBV6-4
CASSRGVAQHF
TGTGCCAGCAGCCGAGGGGTGGCCCAGCATTTT
>15|many|.|TRBJ1-1|TRBV3-1
CASSQDRAGNTEAFF
TGTGCCAGCAGCCAAGATCGGGCTGGGAACACTGAAGCTTTCTTT
>12|many|.|TRBJ2-7|TRBV12-3/TRBV12-4
CASSLGAAKQYF
TGTGCCAGCAGTTTAGGAGCGGCGAAGCAGTACTTC
>12|few|.|TRBJ2-7|TRBV27
CASHGPAYEQYF
TGTGCCAGCCACGGGCCAGCCTACGAGCAGTACTTC
>17|many|TRBD2|TRBJ2-1|TRBV6-5
CASSYSLAGGPDNEQFF
TGTGCCAGCAGTTACTCCCTAGCGGGAGGGCCTGACAATGAGCAGTTCTTC
>13|few|.|TRBJ2-1|TRBV5-6
CASSLLLENEQFF
TGTGCCAGCAGCTTGCTCCTCGAGAATGAGCAGTTCTTC
>14|many|.|TRBJ1-5|TRBV6-1
CASSRGSGNQPQHF
TGTGCCAGCAGCAGGGGAAGCGGCAATCAGCCCCAGCATTTT
>14|.|TRBD1|TRBJ1-2|TRBV9
CASSASRTGFGYTF
TGTGCCAGCAGCGCCTCCCGGACAGGGTTTGGCTACACCTTC
>13|few|.|TRBJ2-7|TRBV11-2
CASSFPSAYEQYF
TGTGCCAGCAGTTTTCCGTCCGCCTACGAGCAGTACTTC
>15|few|TRBD1|TRBJ1-6|TRBV6-1
CASSSSGTANSPLHF
TGTGCCAGCAGCTCTTCCGGGACAGCTAATTCACCCCTCCACTTT
>14|many|.|TRBJ1-4|TRBV2
CASRRTGSNEKLFF
TGTGCCAGCAGGAGAACAGGTTCTAATGAAAAACTGTTTTTT
>13|many|.|TRBJ2-7|TRBV28
CASSDREGYEQYF
TGTGCCAGCTCAGACAGGGAGGGCTACGAGCAGTACTTC
>14|few|TRBD1|TRBJ2-1|TRBV7-2
CASSWTGVSNEQFF
TGTGCCAGCAGCTGGACAGGGGTTTCCAATGAGCAGTTCTTC
>13|.|.|TRBJ1-1|TRBV19
CASSRRGSTEAFF
TGTGCCAGTAGTCGGAGAGGGAGCACTGAAGCTTTCTTT
>15|.|TRBD1|TRBJ1-5|TRBV9
CASSVGQGGNQPQHF
TGTGCCAGCAGCGTAGGTCAGGGGGGGAATCAGCCCCAGCATTTT
>14|.|.|TRBJ2-7|TRBV27
CASSFSGPSYEQYF
TGTGCCAGCAGTTTCTCGGGACCCTCCTACGAGCAGTACTTC
>13|few|.|TRBJ1-2|TRBV27
CASRTRSSYGYTF
TGTGCCAGCAGAACTCGATCCAGCTATGGCTACACCTTC
>13|many|.|TRBJ1-1|TRBV12-3/TRBV12-4
CASTLDLGTEAFF
TGTGCCAGCACCCTGGACCTGGGCACTGAAGCTTTCTTT
>14|many|.|TRBJ2-7|TRBV5-5
CASSLAAGTYEQYF
TGTGCCAGCAGCTTAGCGGCAGGGACCTACGAGCAGTACTTC
>16|.|TRBD2|TRBJ2-3|TRBV5-6
CASSAVTSLGTDTQYF
TGTGCCAGCAGCGCGGTGACTAGCCTTGGCACAGATACGCAGTATTTT
>11|.|.|TRBJ1-2|TRBV19
CASTNGRGYTF
TGTGCCAGTACAAACGGTCGTGGCTACACCTTC
>13|.|.|TRBJ2-3|TRBV7-3
CASSPRGSRAQYF
TGTGCCAGCAGCCCTAGGGGCTCAAGGGCGCAGTATTTT
>15|many|TRBD1|TRBJ2-7|TRBV28
CASSLGGTGPYEQYF
TGTGCCAGCAGTTTAGGAGGGACAGGACCCTACGAGCAGTACTTC
>15|many|TRBD1|TRBJ2-7|TRBV20-1
CSASDPGQGTYEQYF
TGCAGTGCTAGTGATCCGGGACAGGGAACCTACGAGCAGTACTTC
>15|.|.|TRBJ2-5|TRBV4-1
CASSSEGGPGETQYF
TGCGCCAGCAGCAGTGAGGGGGGGCCGGGAGAGACCCAGTACTTC
>17|.|TRBD1|TRBJ1-1|TRBV28
CASSSAGTGGLNTEAFF
TGTGCCAGCAGTTCTGCCGGGACAGGGGGGTTGAACACTGAAGCTTTCTTT
>20|few|TRBD2|TRBJ2-7|TRBV10-3
CAISGTETSGSLWEGDEQYF
TGTGCCATCAGTGGGACAGAGACTAGCGGGAGTCTCTGGGAGGGGGACGAGCAGTACTTC
>15|many|.|TRBJ1-1|TRBV28
CASSPGDGGRTEAFF
TGTGCCAGCAGTCCCGGCGACGGGGGGCGTACTGAAGCTTTCTTT
>14|many|TRBD1|TRBJ2-5|TRBV7-9
CASRDRGPQETQYF
TGTGCCAGTCGGGACAGGGGGCCGCAAGAGACCCAGTACTTC
>15|few|TRBD2|TRBJ2-3|TRBV13
CASSLSSGYTDTQYF
TGTGCCAGCAGCCTTTCTAGCGGTTACACAGATACGCAGTATTTT
>14|many|TRBD2|TRBJ2-5|TRBV6-1
CASSESGSRETQYF
TGTGCCAGCAGTGAAAGCGGGAGTCGGGAGACCCAGTACTTC
>15|many|.|TRBJ1-2|TRBV7-3
CASSSTPGTADGYTF
TGTGCCAGCAGCTCTACACCGGGGACCGCCGATGGCTACACCTTC
>14|.|TRBD2|TRBJ2-7|TRBV7-2
CASSLARGSYEQYF
TGTGCCAGCAGCTTAGCGCGGGGGTCCTACGAGCAGTACTTC
>15|few|.|TRBJ1-1|TRBV10-3
CATSQHEPMNTEAFF
TGTGCCACTTCTCAGCATGAACCAATGAACACTGAAGCTTTCTTT
>17|many|.|TRBJ1-5|TRBV12-3/TRBV12-4
CASSPGTRQRSNQPQHF
TGTGCCAGCAGTCCGGGGACAAGACAACGTAGCAATCAGCCCCAGCATTTT
>14|.|.|TRBJ2-2|TRBV15
CATSRGQFTGELFF
TGTGCCACCAGCAGAGGACAGTTCACCGGGGAGCTGTTTTTT
>18|many|TRBD2|TRBJ2-3|TRBV20-1
CSARSFPRLAGVTDTQYF
TGCAGTGCTAGGAGTTTTCCCCGACTAGCGGGGGTCACAGATACGCAGTATTTT
>15|many|TRBD1|TRBJ2-7|TRBV10-3
CAISETGDGSYEQYF
TGTGCCATCAGTGAAACAGGGGACGGCTCCTACGAGCAGTACTTC
>11|.|.|TRBJ1-1|TRBV27
CASSFSGEAFF
TGTGCCAGCAGTTTCTCGGGTGAAGCTTTCTTT
>13|.|TRBD2|TRBJ2-7|TRBV29-1
CSVAGGGPYEQYF
TGCAGCGTTGCCGGGGGGGGTCCCTACGAGCAGTACTTC
>15|few|.|TRBJ1-5|TRBV3-1
CASSQDGGSYQPQHF
TGTGCCAGCAGCCAAGATGGAGGGTCTTATCAGCCCCAGCATTTT
>15|few|.|TRBJ1-5|TRBV5-6
CASSPRGNSNQPQHF
TGTGCCAGCAGCCCCAGAGGGAATAGCAATCAGCCCCAGCATTTT
>11|many|.|TRBJ1-1|TRBV3-1
CASSQTGEAFF
TGTGCCAGCAGCCAAACAGGTGAAGCTTTCTTT
>11|many|.|TRBJ2-1|TRBV5-1
CASSSTNEQFF
TGCGCCAGCAGCTCTACCAATGAGCAGTTCTTC
>14|few|TRBD1|TRBJ1-2|TRBV7-2
CASSHGQGGYGYTF
TGTGCCAGCAGCCACGGACAGGGGGGCTATGGCTACACCTTC
>13|many|TRBD2|TRBJ2-2|TRBV30
CAWRLAGSGELFF
TGTGCCTGGAGACTAGCGGGCAGCGGGGAGCTGTTTTTT
>12|many|.|TRBJ1-1|TRBV27
CASIQGNTEAFF
TGTGCCAGCATACAGGGGAACACTGAAGCTTTCTTT
>14|.|.|TRBJ2-3|TRBV5-6
CASSLLEVLDTQYF
TGTGCCAGCAGCTTGCTGGAGGTCCTGGATACGCAGTATTTT
>20|.|TRBD2|TRBJ2-2|TRBV30
CARSVRPRLAGGPGTGELFF
TGTGCCCGGAGTGTACGCCCCCGACTAGCGGGAGGGCCTGGCACCGGGGAGCTGTTTTTT
>15|many|TRBD1|TRBJ2-5|TRBV28
CASSLGDRVEETQYF
TGTGCCAGCAGCCTGGGGGACAGGGTAGAAGAGACCCAGTACTTC
>12|many|.|TRBJ2-1|TRBV5-1
CASSLRDNEQFF
TGTGCCAGCAGTTTACGGGACAATGAGCAGTTCTTC
>13|many|.|TRBJ2-7|TRBV10-2
CASRPESSYEQYF
TGCGCCAGCAGGCCGGAGAGCTCCTACGAGCAGTACTTC